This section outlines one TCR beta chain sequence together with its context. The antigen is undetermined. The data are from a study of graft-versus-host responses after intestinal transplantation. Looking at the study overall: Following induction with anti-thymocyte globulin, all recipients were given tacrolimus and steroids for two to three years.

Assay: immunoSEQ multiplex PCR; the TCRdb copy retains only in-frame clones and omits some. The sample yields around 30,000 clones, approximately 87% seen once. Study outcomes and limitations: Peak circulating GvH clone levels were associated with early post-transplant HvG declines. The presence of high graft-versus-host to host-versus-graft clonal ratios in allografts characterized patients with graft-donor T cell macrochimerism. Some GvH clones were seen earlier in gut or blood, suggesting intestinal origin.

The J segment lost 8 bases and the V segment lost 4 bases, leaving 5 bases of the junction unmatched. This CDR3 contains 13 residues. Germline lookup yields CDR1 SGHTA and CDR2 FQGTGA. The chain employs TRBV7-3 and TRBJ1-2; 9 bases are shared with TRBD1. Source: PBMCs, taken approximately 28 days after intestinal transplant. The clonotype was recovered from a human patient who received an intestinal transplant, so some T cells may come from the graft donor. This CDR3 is CASSSTGGLGYTF. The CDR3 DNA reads TGTGCCAGCAGCTCAACAGGGGGCCTGGGCTACACCTTC.